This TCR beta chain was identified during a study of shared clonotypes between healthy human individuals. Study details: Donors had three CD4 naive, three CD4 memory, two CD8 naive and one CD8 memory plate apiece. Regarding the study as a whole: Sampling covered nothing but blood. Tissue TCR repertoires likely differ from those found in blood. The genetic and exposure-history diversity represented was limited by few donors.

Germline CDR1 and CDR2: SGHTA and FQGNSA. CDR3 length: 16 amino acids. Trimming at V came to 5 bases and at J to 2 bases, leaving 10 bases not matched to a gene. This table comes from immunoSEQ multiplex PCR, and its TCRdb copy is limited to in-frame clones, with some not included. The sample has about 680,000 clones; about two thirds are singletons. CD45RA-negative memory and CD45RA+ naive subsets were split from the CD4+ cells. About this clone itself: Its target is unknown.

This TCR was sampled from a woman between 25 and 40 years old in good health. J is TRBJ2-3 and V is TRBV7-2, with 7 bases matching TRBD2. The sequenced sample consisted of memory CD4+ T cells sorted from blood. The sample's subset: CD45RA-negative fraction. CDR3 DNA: TGTGCCAGCAGCCCGAGTTGGGACTATCTCACAGATACGCAGTATTTT. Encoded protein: CASSPSWDYLTDTQYF.